A single T cell receptor (beta chain) is shown here with its context. A far larger clone is a single base away, which makes a read error likely. For TCR beta, libraries came from iRepertoire HTBI primers and Arm-PCR of CDR3 regions. TCRdb itself ran the multiplex PCR reads through MiXCR, one entry per CDR3 protein. The sample has around 480,000 distinct CDR3 sequences; around 16% are singletons. The record originates from a study of regulatory T cells in long-lasting Graves disease. Time point denoted: newly diagnosed GD, antithyroid drugs for less than 3 months. RNA isolated from PBMCs was used to make the TCR library. The CDR3 loop spans 15 amino acids. Trimming at V came to 2 bases and at J to 7 bases, leaving 11 bases not matched to a gene. The germline V gene encodes CDR1 DFQATT and CDR2 SNEGSKA (reference sequence). The sample was also linked to a second study, of T cells in Graves' hyperthyroidism and ophthalmopathy.

Sample: peripheral blood mononuclear cells (PBMCs), taken at new diagnosis, from a patient treated with antithyroid drugs. This TCR came from a man aged 40-50 years with Graves disease. This chain joins TRBV20-1 and TRBJ2-7; 10 positions match TRBD2. The CDR3 is CSARRSGRPYNEQYF. The CDR3 region has the DNA TGCAGTGCTAGACGTAGCGGGAGGCCGTACAATGAGCAGTACTTC.